The clone carrying this TCR beta chain was recorded only once. As yet, its antigen is unknown. V lost 6 bases to trimming and J lost 4 bases, with 15 bases between them. Germline CDR1 and CDR2: LNHDA and SQIVND (reference sequence). The CDR3 length is 14 residues. Data came from immunoSEQ multiplex PCR; TCRdb stores just in-frame clones and leaves some out. The sample holds roughly 77,000 clones, roughly 94% seen once. This record belongs to a study of cytomegalovirus exposure and HLA in healthy donors. Study details: It was reported in a later analysis that the roughly 120 validation repertoires used the same platform as the roughly 700 first-cohort repertoires. Overall study findings and caveats: Within the 90 to 150 validation repertoires, first-cohort TCR clusters tended to co-occur, according to a later analysis. Rare TCR sequences predominated, though certain public TCRs were found in many donors. The CMV antigen specificity of three CMV-associated chains was confirmed through in vitro analysis.

The chain combines TRBV19 with TRBJ1-2; weak D call: TRBD1 (6 bases). The sample taken for sequencing was PBMCs. This TCR was recovered from a woman aged 18-35 years in good health and CMV-seronegative. The CDR3: CASRPTGYSYGYTF. As DNA, the CDR3 is TGTGCCAGTAGGCCTACAGGGTATAGCTATGGCTACACCTTC.